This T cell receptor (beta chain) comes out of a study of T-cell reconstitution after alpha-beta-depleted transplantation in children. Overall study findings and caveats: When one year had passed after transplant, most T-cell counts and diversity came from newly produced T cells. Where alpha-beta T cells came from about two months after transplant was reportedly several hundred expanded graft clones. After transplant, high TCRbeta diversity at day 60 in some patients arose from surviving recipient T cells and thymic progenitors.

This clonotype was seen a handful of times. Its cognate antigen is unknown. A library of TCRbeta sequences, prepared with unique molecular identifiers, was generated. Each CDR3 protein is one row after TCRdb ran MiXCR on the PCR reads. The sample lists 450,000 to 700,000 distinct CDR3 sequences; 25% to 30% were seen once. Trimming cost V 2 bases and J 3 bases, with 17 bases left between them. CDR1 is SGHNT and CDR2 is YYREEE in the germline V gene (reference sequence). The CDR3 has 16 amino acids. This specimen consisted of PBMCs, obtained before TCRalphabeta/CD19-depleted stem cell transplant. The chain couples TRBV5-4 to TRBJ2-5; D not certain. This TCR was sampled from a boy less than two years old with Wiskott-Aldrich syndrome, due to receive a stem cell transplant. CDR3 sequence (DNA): TGTGCCAGCAGCTTAGTCAAGTCCTCACAAAAAGAGACCCAGTACTTC. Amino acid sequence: CASSLVKSSQKETQYF.